Below are 23 T cell receptor beta chains sequenced from a single sample in a study of T cell clonality in common variable immunodeficiency. Assay used: immunoSEQ multiplex PCR; TCRdb lists only in-frame clones, some missing. The sample was found to contain 45,000 to 60,000 clones, and every one recurs. Sequencing input: peripheral blood mononuclear cells. The source of these receptors is a person aged 18 to 70 in good health.

For this clone: The read stops 3 residues short of the end of the CDR3; the missing end is completed from the germline J gene. The chain employs TRBV7-6 and TRBJ2-1; 15 bases map to TRBD2. This CDR3 region has 18 residues. Germline trimming cut 5 bases from V and 1 base from J; bases unmatched to any gene: 6. CDR1 SGHVS and CDR2 FNYEAQ come from the germline V gene. The CDR3 spells CASSLGTSGGRSYNEQFF. Partial CDR3 DNA: TGTGCCAGCAGCCTCGGGACTAGCGGGGGGAGGTCCTACAATGAG.

This clone was counted many times. Read sequence stops 3 residues before the CDR3 end, and the germline J gene provides the missing end. This rearrangement joins TRBV16 to TRBJ1-2; D may be TRBD1 (6 bases). The CDR3 covers 14 residues. V lost 4 bases to trimming and J lost 1 base, with 10 bases between them. Germline V gene lookup returns CDR1 KGHSY and CDR2 FQNENV. The covered CDR3 bases are TGTGCCAGCAGCCCAACAGGGAATAACTATGGC. It encodes CASSPTGNNYG. The CDR3 reads in full as CASSPTGNNYGYTF.

This clone has a count of ten or more. The missing CDR3 end, 3 residues past where the read stops, is filled in from the germline J gene. This chain connects TRBV6-2 or TRBV6-3 to TRBJ2-7, with 12 bases lining up with TRBD1. Losses at the gene ends were 0 bases for V and 3 bases for J; bases not matched to a gene: 6. Per the germline V gene, CDR1 is MNHEY and CDR2 is SVGEGT. This CDR3 has 17 residues. The covered CDR3 bases are TGTGCCAGCAGTTACTCCCGGGACAGGGGGCCAGGCTACGAG. Protein: CASSYSRDRGPGYE. Given in full, the CDR3 is CASSYSRDRGPGYEQYF.

This clone was seen a handful of times. The read ends 3 residues shy of where the CDR3 ends; the end is completed using the germline J gene. The chain has TRBV30 and TRBJ2-2, with 12 bases that match TRBD1. The CDR3 has 16 amino acids. CDR1 and CDR2 from the germline V gene are GTSNPN and SVGIG (reference sequence). Partial CDR3 DNA: TGTGCCTGGAGTAGATCCGGGACAGGGGGCATTTCACCG. This gives the protein CAWSRSGTGGISP. The entire CDR3 sequence reads CAWSRSGTGGISPLFF.

This clone occurred many times. The CDR3 reads CASSQQTGSTYNEQFF. The CDR3 bases that were read are TGTGCCAGCAGCCAACAAACGGGGTCTACCTACAATGAG. The chain has TRBV14 and TRBJ2-1, with D possibly TRBD2 on 5 matching bases. Read data end 3 residues before the CDR3 end; the end is taken from the germline J gene. The germline V and J ends were trimmed by 2 bases and 2 bases, with 13 bases remaining between them. Germline-derived CDR1 and CDR2 are SGHDN and FVKESK. The CDR3 is made up of 16 amino acids.

The sample holds many counts of this clone. The missing CDR3 end, 3 residues past where the read stops, is filled in from the germline J gene. J is TRBJ2-1 and V is TRBV20-1, with 7 positions matching TRBD1. This CDR3 is built from 15 residues. Germline V gene data show CDR1 as DFQATT and CDR2 as SNEGSKA (reference sequence). Trimming cost V 3 bases and J 5 bases; bases outside gene matches: 10. CDR3 DNA (partial): TGCAGTGCTAGCCCCCCGTGGACAGGCCACAATGAG. It yields the protein CSASPPWTGHNE. The full-length CDR3 reads as CSASPPWTGHNEQFF.

Of note for this clone: This probably arose from a read error, given a far larger clone one base away. Read data end 3 residues before the CDR3 end; the end is taken from the germline J gene. The V gene is TRBV6-2 or TRBV6-3, the J gene TRBJ1-6; a weak D match, TRBD1 (5 bases). The germline V gene encodes CDR1 MNHEY and CDR2 SVGEGT. CDR3 size: 15 residues. The CDR3 spells CVSTQGWMGDSPLHF. CDR3 DNA, as far as it was read: TGTGTCAGCACTCAGGGTTGGATGGGCGATTCACCC.

Many counts were recorded for this clone. Read data end 3 residues before the CDR3 end; the end is taken from the germline J gene. The chain couples TRBV29-1 to TRBJ1-2; 7 positions agree with TRBD1. CDR1 is SQVTM and CDR2 is ANQGSEA in the germline V gene. The CDR3 sequence is 13 residues long. With V trimmed by 7 bases and J by 3 bases, 8 bases remained unmatched. CDR3 sequence reads: CSDTAGTDYGYTF. CDR3 DNA, as far as it was read: TGCAGCGACACCGCGGGGACAGACTATGGC.

At least ten counts were recorded for this clone. The read halts 3 residues ahead of the CDR3 end, with the missing end drawn from the germline J gene. Other DNA sequences in the sample encode the same CDR3. The chain carries TRBV5-1 and TRBJ1-2; tentative D call: TRBD1 (6 bases). Germline V gene data show CDR1 as SGHRS and CDR2 as YFSETQ. V was clipped by 0 bases and J by 4 bases, with 7 bases between them. The CDR3 totals 13 residues. CDR3 in amino acids: CASSLGTAYGYTF. The sequenced CDR3 bases are TGCGCCAGCAGCTTGGGGACAGCCTATGGC. The whole variable domain, remainder taken from reference TRBV5-1 and TRBJ1-2, is KAGVTQTPRYLIKTRGQQVTLSCSPISGHRSVSWYQQTPGQGLQFLFEYFSETQRNKGNFPGRFSGRQFSNSRSEMNVSTLELGDSALYLCASSLGTAYGYTFGSGTRLTVV.

This clone came up many times. The read comes to an end 3 residues before the CDR3 does, leaving the germline J gene to fill in the end. The chain combines TRBV9 with TRBJ1-2; D remains ambiguous. The CDR3 is 16 amino acids. The V end was cut by 0 bases, the J end by 2 bases, with 14 bases between. From germline, CDR1 is SGDLS and CDR2 YYNGEE. The CDR3 DNA, read in part, is TGTGCCAGCAGCGTAGGATCAAGTGGAGGGAACTATGGC. As protein: CASSVGSSGGNYG. The CDR3 as a whole reads CASSVGSSGGNYGYTF.

In this sample, this clone turned up many times. The CDR3 extends 3 residues past the end of the read, so its final part is completed from the germline J gene. V gene TRBV7-2 combines with J gene TRBJ2-2; no clear D. CDR1 and CDR2 (germline): SGHTA, FQGNSA. The CDR3 sequence is 13 residues long. Trimming stripped 1 base from V and 7 bases from J, with 7 bases between. The part of the CDR3 DNA that was read is TGTGCCAGCAGCTTAGATCTCCGCGGGGAG. This gives the protein CASSLDLRGE. The entire CDR3 reads CASSLDLRGELFF.

This clone was seen repeatedly, ten times or more. The CDR3 end lies 3 residues beyond the end of the read and is filled in from the germline J gene. The chain is built from TRBV2 and TRBJ2-7; TRBD2 aligns across 7 bases. J gave up 2 bases and V 6 bases, and 4 bases lay outside the gene matches. CDR1 and CDR2 from the germline V gene are SNHLY and FYNNEI. The CDR3 has 13 residues. The CDR3 loop reads CASSPGGTYEQYF. The DNA read from the CDR3 is TGTGCCAGCAGCCCCGGGGGGACCTACGAG.

This clone was counted ten times or more. The sequenced fragment ends 3 residues before the CDR3 boundary, so the rest is inferred from the germline J gene. V and J are TRBV20-1 and TRBJ1-6, with TRBD1 as a possible D gene (6 bases). Trimming shortened V by 1 base and J by 6 bases, and 13 bases separated the two germline ends. The germline gives CDR1 DFQATT, CDR2 SNEGSKA (reference sequence). The CDR3 runs 15 residues. Here the CDR3 reads CSARGPGDFNSPLHF. Partial CDR3 DNA: TGCAGTGCTAGAGGCCCAGGGGATTTTAATTCACCC.

This clone was detected many times. The sequenced CDR3 bases are TGCAGTGCTATATATCCGGGCGGCCTCTCTGGGGCCAACGTG. Protein: CSAIYPGGLSGANV. The CDR3 reads in full as CSAIYPGGLSGANVLFF. The chain carries TRBV20-1 and TRBJ2-2, with D maybe TRBD1 (5 bases). The read stops 3 residues short of the end of the CDR3; the missing end is completed from the germline J gene. Germline assignment: CDR1 DFQATT and CDR2 SNEGSKA (reference sequence). The CDR3 spans 17 residues.

This clone has at least ten counts. The CDR3 extends 3 residues past the end of the read, so its final part is completed from the germline J gene. V is TRBV7-9 and J is TRBJ2-7; D not certain. Germline CDR1 is SEHNR and CDR2 is FQNEAQ (reference sequence). CDR3 length: 13 amino acids. Between the trimmed V and J ends, which lost 2 bases and 3 bases, there was a span of 8 bases. CDR3 sequence: CASSLQADYEQYF. The part of the CDR3 DNA that was read is TGTGCCAGCAGCTTACAAGCTGACTACGAG.

This clone has ten or more counts. With the read ending 3 residues before the CDR3 end, the germline J gene is used to fill in that end. The V gene is TRBV5-5, the J gene TRBJ1-3; 9 bases fit TRBD1. The CDR3 sequence is 15 residues long. J was trimmed by 4 bases and V by 0 bases; bases with no gene match: 2. CDR1 is SGHKS, CDR2 YYEKEE, per germline (reference sequence). The covered CDR3 bases are TGTGCCAGCAGCTTGGGGACAGGGGTCGGAAACACC. Amino acids: CASSLGTGVGNT. The whole CDR3 is CASSLGTGVGNTIYF. The full variable domain, in which reference TRBV5-5 and TRBJ1-3 provide the parts outside the CDR3, is DAGVTQSPTHLIKTRGQQVTLRCSPISGHKSVSWYQQVLGQGPQFIFQYYEKEERGRGNFPDRFSARQFPNYSSELNVNALLLGDSALYLCASSLGTGVGNTIYFGEGSWLTVV.

This clone was counted at least ten times. The CDR3 is cut off 3 residues early in the read; its end comes from the germline J gene. The chain combines TRBV27 with TRBJ1-2, with TRBD1 identical over 8 bases. Germline lookup yields CDR1 MNHEY and CDR2 SMNVEV (reference sequence). There are 16 residues in the CDR3. Unmatched junction bases numbered 11, after V lost 2 bases and J lost 6 bases. CDR3 DNA (partial): TGTGCCAGCAGTTTAGGTGGGACAGGTCTTCGTCATGGC. Residues: CASSLGGTGLRHG. From start to end, the CDR3 is CASSLGGTGLRHGYTF.

Ten or more counts support this clone. The observed sequence ends 3 residues before the CDR3 terminus, with the missing tail filled in from the germline J gene. The rearrangement links TRBV6-1 to TRBJ1-5; D is unresolved. Germline V lookup: CDR1 MNHNS, CDR2 SASEGT. With 0 bases removed from V and 1 base from J, the gap between germline ends came to 13 bases. There are 17 residues in the CDR3. The CDR3 DNA, read in part, is TGTGCCAGCAGTGAAGCGATGTTACAGCTGAGCAATCAGCCC. Amino acid sequence: CASSEAMLQLSNQP. The whole CDR3 sequence is CASSEAMLQLSNQPQHF.

This clone was seen a few times. The read comes to an end 3 residues before the CDR3 does, leaving the germline J gene to fill in the end. The V and J genes are TRBV6-1 and TRBJ2-7; tentatively, D is TRBD1 (6 bases). The germline V gene has CDR1 MNHNS and CDR2 SASEGT. The V end was cut by 2 bases, the J end by 2 bases, with 13 bases between. CDR3 size: 15 residues. Partial CDR3 DNA: TGTGCCAGCAGTGAATGGGAGACAGGAGCCTACGAG. Translated: CASSEWETGAYE. The complete CDR3 sequence is CASSEWETGAYEQYF.

This clone showed up many times. The read is 3 residues too short to cover the CDR3 end, so that end is filled in from the germline J gene. The chain recombines TRBV10-1 with TRBJ2-3; 7 bases are a match to TRBD2. Per the germline V gene, CDR1 is WNHNN and CDR2 is SYGVQD (reference sequence). The CDR3 is 15 amino acids. The V segment lost 6 bases and the J segment 4 bases; nucleotides outside the gene matches: 10. The part of the CDR3 DNA that was read is TGCGCCAGCAGCGCCACCGGGACTATGGCAGATACG. Its protein is CASSATGTMADT. In full, the CDR3 reads CASSATGTMADTQYF.

This clone was counted between two and nine times. The read ends 3 residues before the CDR3 terminus; that terminus is restored from the germline J gene. This chain links TRBV29-1 with TRBJ2-3; 8 bases are shared with TRBD2. Germline V gene lookup returns CDR1 SQVTM and CDR2 ANQGSEA. The CDR3 consists of 15 residues. Incomplete CDR3 DNA: TGCAGCGTTGAAGGTTATTCGGGGGGGGGTGAGACG. It encodes CSVEGYSGGGET. In full, the CDR3 reads CSVEGYSGGGETQYF.

The table lists this clone with many counts. The CDR3 end falls 3 residues outside the read, so it is completed with the germline J gene. The chain combines TRBV30 with TRBJ1-1; 7 positions match TRBD1. Looked up from germline, CDR1 is GTSNPN and CDR2 is SVGIG (reference sequence). CDR3 size: 11 residues. The sequenced CDR3 bases are TGTGCCTGGAGTGAGGGGGCGAGA. Protein sequence: CAWSEGAR. Given in full, the CDR3 is CAWSEGARAFF.

Ten or more counts support this clone. Read coverage stops 3 residues before the CDR3 terminus; the germline J gene supplies the remainder. The rearrangement links TRBV19 to TRBJ1-5; D gene ambiguous. The germline V and J ends were trimmed by 0 bases and 1 base, with 7 bases remaining between them. CDR3 length: 15 residues. Germline V gene sequence: CDR1 LNHDA, CDR2 SQIVND (reference sequence). The covered CDR3 bases are TGTGCCAGTAGTATAGACGGGTCCAGCAATCAGCCC. Protein sequence: CASSIDGSSNQP. The CDR3 reads in full as CASSIDGSSNQPQHF.